A single T cell receptor beta chain is shown here with its context. Its antigen is unknown. This sample was taken from a study of beta chain features in type 1 diabetes. Study results and limitations: Researchers report that Type 1 diabetes patients had moderately but significantly shorter TCRB CDR3s across all four CD4+ subsets.

As every portion of the isolated RNA was reverse transcribed, the sequencing read expressed TCRB transcripts. Measured with immunoSEQ multiplex PCR; TCRdb has only the in-frame clones, and not every one. Of around 650,000 clones listed, over 10% were seen once; the top ten hold more than 0.1%. The CDR3 consists of 15 residues. Losses at the gene ends were 4 bases for V and 7 bases for J; bases not matched to a gene: 8. Germline V gene sequence: CDR1 MNHNS, CDR2 SASEGT. The chain employs TRBV6-1 and TRBJ2-3; 10 bases agree with TRBD1. Sequenced sample: naive CD4+ T cells from blood. This receptor was obtained from a young man with type 1 diabetes. CDR3 bases: TGTGCCAGCAGTGCCGGGACAGGGGTTTCACATACGCAGTATTTT. Its protein product is CASSAGTGVSHTQYF.